This TCR beta chain originates from a study of blood T cell repertoires in COVID-19. Study-level background: The origin of the acute and convalescent COVID-19 samples was the United States, Italy and Spain. Sample material is recorded as cDNA or gDNA derived from T cells, B-cell-depleted T cells, or PBMCs.

This CDR3 is 13 amino acids long. Trimming cost V 4 bases and J 0 bases, with 4 bases left between them. Germline lookup yields CDR1 MNHEY and CDR2 SMNVEV (reference sequence). Under the authors' procedure: From reference gene primer amplification, estimates of nucleated cell counts were derived. Libraries were prepared by immunoSEQ multiplex PCR; TCRdb keeps only in-frame clonotypes and omits some of them. That table gives V, J and clone size, and the DNA gave D and trimming. The repertoire holds under 40,000 clones, with about 88% as singletons. This clonotype was sampled from a woman older than 75 with active or convalescent COVID-19. Sequencing was done on a sample of peripheral blood. The chain couples TRBV27 to TRBJ1-5; D remains ambiguous. CDR3 bases: TGTGCCAGCAGTTCCAATAGCAATCAGCCCCAGCATTTT. Its translation: CASSSNSNQPQHF.